The entry that follows covers one T cell receptor beta chain sequence. Its target is unknown. V shed 4 bases, J shed 6 bases, and the junction held 0 bases outside the gene matches. This CDR3 is 12 amino acids long. Germline V CDR1 and CDR2: SNHLY, FYNNEI. Sequencing used immunoSEQ multiplex PCR; TCRdb keeps in-frame clones, though not all of them. This table holds thousands of clones, 64% found once. One frozen roughly 500,000-cell aliquot per fraction was sequenced. The data are from a study of coeliac disease. Points from the study as a whole: The authors judged this method unsuitable for unbiased gliadin-specific T cell detection. Only 1 of 6 controls, but about 50% of the 18 coeliac samples, showed published gliadin-specific TRB sequences. Control samples showed higher TRB and TRG clonality than intraepithelial and lamina propria samples in active celiac disease.

This clonotype was sampled from a woman in her twenties or thirties without celiac disease. The chain employs TRBV2 and TRBJ2-3; 8 bases match TRBD2. The sample was lymphocytes from the gut lamina propria. CDR3 sequence reads: CASSAGGDTQYF. The CDR3 DNA reads TGTGCCAGCAGTGCGGGGGGGGATACGCAGTATTTT.